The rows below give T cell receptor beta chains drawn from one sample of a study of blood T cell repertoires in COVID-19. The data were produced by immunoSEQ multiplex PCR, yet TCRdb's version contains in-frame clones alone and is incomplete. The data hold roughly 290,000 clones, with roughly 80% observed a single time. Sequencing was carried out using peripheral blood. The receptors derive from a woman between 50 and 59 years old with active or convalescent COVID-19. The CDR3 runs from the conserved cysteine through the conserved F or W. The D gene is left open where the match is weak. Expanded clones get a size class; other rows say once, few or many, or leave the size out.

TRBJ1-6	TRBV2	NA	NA	TGTGCCAGCAGAGTACAGGGTTGGAATTCACCCCTCCACTTT	CASRVQGWNSPLHF
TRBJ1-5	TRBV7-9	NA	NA	TGTGCCAGCAGCTTAGCGGGCAGGGCGAGCAATCAGCCCCAGCATTTT	CASSLAGRASNQPQHF
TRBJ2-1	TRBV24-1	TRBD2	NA	TGTGCCACCAGTGATTTGTCTAGCGGGAGGGGGGGGCAGTTCTTC	CATSDLSSGRGGQFF
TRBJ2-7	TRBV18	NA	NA	TGTGCCAGCTCACCACCTCTCCTAGCTACGCCTCTTCTTGAATCCTACGAGCAGTACTTC	CASSPPLLATPLLESYEQYF
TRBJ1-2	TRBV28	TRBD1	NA	TGTGCCACCCTAGTAGGACAGGGATCGAGGGGCTACACCTTC	CATLVGQGSRGYTF
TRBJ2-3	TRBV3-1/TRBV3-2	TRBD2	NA	TGTGCCAGCAGCCAAGATCCGGGCGGGAGTTTTAGAGATACGCAGTATTTT	CASSQDPGGSFRDTQYF
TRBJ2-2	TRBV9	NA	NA	TGTGCCAGCAGCGTAGCGCACGGCACCGGGGAGCTGTTTTTT	CASSVAHGTGELFF
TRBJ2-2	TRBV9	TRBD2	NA	TGTGCCAGCAGCGTAGAGGGCGGACTAGCGGCCTCGAACACCGGGGAGCTGTTTTTT	CASSVEGGLAASNTGELFF
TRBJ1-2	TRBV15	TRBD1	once	TGTGCCACCAGCACCGGGACAGGGTACGGCTACACCTTC	CATSTGTGYGYTF
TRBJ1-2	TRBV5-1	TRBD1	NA	TGCGCCAGCAGCTTGGATGGCCAGGGGGCCTATGGCTACACCTTC	CASSLDGQGAYGYTF
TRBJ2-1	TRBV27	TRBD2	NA	TGTGCCAGCAGTCTCCTAGCGGGGGCCCGCAATGAGCAGTTCTTC	CASSLLAGARNEQFF
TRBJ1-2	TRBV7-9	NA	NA	TGTGCCAGCAGCCCAGGGGTTACCTATGGCTACACCTTC	CASSPGVTYGYTF
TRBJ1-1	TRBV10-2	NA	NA	TGCGCCAGCAAACAGGAACAGGGTCTCACTGAAGCTTTCTTT	CASKQEQGLTEAFF
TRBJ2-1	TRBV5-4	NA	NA	TGTGCCAGCAGCGCGGGGACAGCTTACAATGAGCAGTTCTTC	CASSAGTAYNEQFF
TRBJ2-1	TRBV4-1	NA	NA	TGCGCCAGTAAGCCAGCGGGCCTGTACAATGAGCAGTTCTTC	CASKPAGLYNEQFF
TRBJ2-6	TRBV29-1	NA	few	TGCAGCGTTCGACTCTCTGGGGCCAACGTCCTGACTTTC	CSVRLSGANVLTF
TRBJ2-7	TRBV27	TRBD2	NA	TGTGCCAGCAGGAGGACTAGCGGGAGGGCCCACGAGCAGTACTTC	CASRRTSGRAHEQYF
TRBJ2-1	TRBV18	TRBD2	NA	TGTGCCAGCTCACCACTGCAAGCGGGAGTTAACAATGAGCAGTTCTTC	CASSPLQAGVNNEQFF
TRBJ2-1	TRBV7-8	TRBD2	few	TGTGCCAGCAGCTTACCGGGGGGTCGGGATGAGCAGTTCTTC	CASSLPGGRDEQFF
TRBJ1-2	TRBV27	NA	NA	TGTGCCAGCAGACGGGGGGACGGCTATGGCTACACCTTC	CASRRGDGYGYTF
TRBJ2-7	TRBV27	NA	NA	TGTGCCAGCAGTTTTCGGGACATCTCCTACGAGCAGTACTTC	CASSFRDISYEQYF
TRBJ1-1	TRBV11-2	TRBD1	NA	TGTGCCAGCAGCGAATACAGGGGCGCGAACACTGAAGCTTTCTTT	CASSEYRGANTEAFF
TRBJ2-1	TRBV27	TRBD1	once	TGTGCCAGCAGTTTTGGTGGGACAGGGGTCTACAATGAGCAGTTCTTC	CASSFGGTGVYNEQFF
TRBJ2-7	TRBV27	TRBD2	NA	TGTGCCAGCAGTTTCCGGACTAGCGGGAGGGGAGGCTCCTACGAGCAGTACTTC	CASSFRTSGRGGSYEQYF
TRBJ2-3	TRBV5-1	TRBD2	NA	TGCGCCAGCAGCGCGGGACTAGCGGGGTCCACAGATACGCAGTATTTT	CASSAGLAGSTDTQYF
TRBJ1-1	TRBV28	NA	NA	TGTGCCACGGGGGGCCGAAACACTGAAGCTTTCTTT	CATGGRNTEAFF
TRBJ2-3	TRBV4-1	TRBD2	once	TGCGCCAGCAGCCAGGCCCCGGGACTAGGCACAGATACGCAGTATTTT	CASSQAPGLGTDTQYF
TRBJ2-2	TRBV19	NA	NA	TGTGCCAGCTCCAGGGGCAACACCGGGGAGCTGTTTTTT	CASSRGNTGELFF
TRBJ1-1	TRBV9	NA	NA	TGTGCCAGCAGCGTAGCGGTGAACACTGAAGCTTTCTTT	CASSVAVNTEAFF
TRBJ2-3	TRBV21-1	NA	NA	TGTGCCAGCAGCACGCGACGGACTTGCCCTAGCACAGATACGCAGTATTTT	CASSTRRTCPSTDTQYF
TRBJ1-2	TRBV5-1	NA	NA	TGCGCCAGCAGCTTGGTTGGGGCAGGGTATGGCTACACCTTC	CASSLVGAGYGYTF
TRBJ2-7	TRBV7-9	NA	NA	TGTGCCAGCAGCTTAGCGGGCAGTTCCTACGAGCAGTACTTC	CASSLAGSSYEQYF
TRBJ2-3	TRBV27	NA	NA	TGTGCCAGCAGTTCGCAGCCGGGACTCAGCACAGATACGCAGTATTTT	CASSSQPGLSTDTQYF
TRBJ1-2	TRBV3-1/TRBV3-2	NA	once	TGTGCCAGCAGCCAAGATACCTGGGGGCCGTTTGGCTACACCTTC	CASSQDTWGPFGYTF
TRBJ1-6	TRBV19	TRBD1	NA	TGTGCCAGTAGTTACAGGGGCAATTCACCCCTCCACTTT	CASSYRGNSPLHF
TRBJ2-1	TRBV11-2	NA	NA	TGTGCCAGCAGCTTAATACTCGAATCCCGTGAGCAGTTCTTC	CASSLILESREQFF
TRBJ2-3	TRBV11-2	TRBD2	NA	TGTGCCAGCAGCCTTAGGACTAGCGGGAGGGCTCCGCCAGATACGCAGTATTTT	CASSLRTSGRAPPDTQYF
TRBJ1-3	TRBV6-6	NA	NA	TGTGCCACCAACAGTGTTGGAAACACCATATATTTT	CATNSVGNTIYF
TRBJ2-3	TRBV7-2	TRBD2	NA	TGTGCCAGCAGCACCACCGGGACTAGCGGGGTAGGGGGAGATACGCAGTATTTT	CASSTTGTSGVGGDTQYF
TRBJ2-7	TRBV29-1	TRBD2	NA	TGCAGCGTTGAGGGGGGGGATAGCGGATCCTACGAGCAGTACTTC	CSVEGGDSGSYEQYF
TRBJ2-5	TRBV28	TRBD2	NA	TGTGCCAGCAGTACGGGGGAGGGAGAGACCCAGTACTTC	CASSTGEGETQYF
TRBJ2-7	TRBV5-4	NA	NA	TGTGCCAGCAGCTTGGTTGGGCTAAACGAGCAGTACTTC	CASSLVGLNEQYF
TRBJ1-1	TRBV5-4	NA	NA	TGTGCCAGCAGCTCCCCGGTCGCCCCCCGGAACACTGAAGCTTTCTTT	CASSSPVAPRNTEAFF
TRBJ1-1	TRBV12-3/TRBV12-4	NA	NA	TGTGCCAGCACCCTACGGGGGTCAGGGAGGGCTTTCTTT	CASTLRGSGRAFF
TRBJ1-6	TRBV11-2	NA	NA	TGTGCCAGCAGCACCTTAGGACAGAGTAGTTATAATTCACCCCTCCACTTT	CASSTLGQSSYNSPLHF
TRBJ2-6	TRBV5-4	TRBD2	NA	TGTGCCAGCAGCCTGGCGCGGGGGAGAGGGGCCAACGTCCTGACTTTC	CASSLARGRGANVLTF
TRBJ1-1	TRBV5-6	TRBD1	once	TGTGCCAGCAGCTTGTTCTTACAGGGGTACACTGAAGCTTTCTTT	CASSLFLQGYTEAFF
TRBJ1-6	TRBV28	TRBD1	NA	TGTGCCAGCAGTTTATACAGGGGGCCCGATTCACCCCTCCACTTT	CASSLYRGPDSPLHF
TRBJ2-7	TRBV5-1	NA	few	TGCGCCAGCAGCTGGTTCGGGCAGGGGGGCTACGAGCAGTACTTC	CASSWFGQGGYEQYF
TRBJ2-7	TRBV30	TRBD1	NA	TGTGCCTGGAGTGTATTGCAGGGGGCCTACGAGCAGTACTTC	CAWSVLQGAYEQYF
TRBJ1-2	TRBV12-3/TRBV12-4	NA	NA	TGTGCCAGCAGTTTACGAGGAAACTATGGCTACACCTTC	CASSLRGNYGYTF
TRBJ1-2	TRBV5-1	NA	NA	TGCGCCAGCAGCTTGGAACAGGCCAACTATGGCTACACCTTC	CASSLEQANYGYTF
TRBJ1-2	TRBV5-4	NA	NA	TGTGCCAGCAGCTCGGGGGGCGGCGGTAACTATGGCTACACCTTC	CASSSGGGGNYGYTF
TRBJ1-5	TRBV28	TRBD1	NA	TGTGCCAGCAGTACCCTGGACAGGGAAGGTCAGCCCCAGCATTTT	CASSTLDREGQPQHF
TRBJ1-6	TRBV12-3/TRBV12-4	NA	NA	TGTGCCAGCCGAGCCGGGAGGGATTCACCCCTCCACTTT	CASRAGRDSPLHF